This T cell receptor beta chain appears in the sequencing data of a study of blood T cell repertoires in COVID-19. The CDR3 contains 16 residues. V dropped 0 bases and J dropped 4 bases, with 15 bases sitting between them. Germline CDR1 reads SEHNR; CDR2 reads FQNEAQ (reference sequence). TCRdb keeps only in-frame clones here, not all; method: immunoSEQ multiplex PCR. This sample has fewer than 200,000 clones; under 85% occur once, and the top ten carry roughly 12%. The chain couples TRBV7-9 to TRBJ1-2; D is unclear. The source material was PBMCs or T cells enriched from blood (not recorded which). The TCR sequence derives from a man aged 45 to 65 who had recovered from COVID-19. The CDR3 nucleotides are TGTGCCAGCAGCTTAGCCTCCCCCTCAGGAAGCTATGGCTACACCTTC. It specifies CASSLASPSGSYGYTF.